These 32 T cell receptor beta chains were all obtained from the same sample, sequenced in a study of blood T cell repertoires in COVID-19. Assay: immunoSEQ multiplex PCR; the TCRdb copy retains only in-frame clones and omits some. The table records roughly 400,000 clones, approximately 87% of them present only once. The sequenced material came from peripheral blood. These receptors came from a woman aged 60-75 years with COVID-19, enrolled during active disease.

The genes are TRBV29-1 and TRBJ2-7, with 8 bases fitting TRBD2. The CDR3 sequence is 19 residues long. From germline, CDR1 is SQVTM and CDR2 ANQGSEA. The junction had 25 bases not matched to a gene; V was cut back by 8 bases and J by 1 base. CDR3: CSISVRRVSGDYYSYEQYF. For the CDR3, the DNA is TGCAGCATATCTGTCCGCCGGGTTAGCGGGGACTACTATTCCTACGAGCAGTACTTC.

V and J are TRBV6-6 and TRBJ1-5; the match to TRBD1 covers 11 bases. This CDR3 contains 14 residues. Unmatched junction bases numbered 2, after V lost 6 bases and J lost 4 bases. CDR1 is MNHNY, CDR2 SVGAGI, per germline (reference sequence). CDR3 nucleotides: TGTGCCAGCAGGGGACAGGGGGTAAATCAGCCCCAGCATTTT. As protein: CASRGQGVNQPQHF.

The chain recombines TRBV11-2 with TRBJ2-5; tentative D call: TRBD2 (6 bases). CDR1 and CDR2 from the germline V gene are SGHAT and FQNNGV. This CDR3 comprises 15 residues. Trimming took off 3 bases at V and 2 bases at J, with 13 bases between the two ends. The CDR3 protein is CASSFQRVVQETQYF. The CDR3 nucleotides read TGTGCCAGCAGCTTTCAGCGGGTTGTTCAAGAGACCCAGTACTTC.

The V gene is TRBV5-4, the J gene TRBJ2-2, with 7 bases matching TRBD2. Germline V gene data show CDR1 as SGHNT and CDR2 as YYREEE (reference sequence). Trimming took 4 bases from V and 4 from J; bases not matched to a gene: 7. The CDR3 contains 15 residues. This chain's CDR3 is CASSLGLVGTGELFF. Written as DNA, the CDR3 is TGTGCCAGCAGCCTAGGACTAGTAGGCACCGGGGAGCTGTTTTTT.

CDR3 in DNA: TGTGCCTGGAGGCCGGGGACAGGGGTAGGGAGTACGCAGTATTTT. The encoded protein is CAWRPGTGVGSTQYF. The V and J genes are TRBV30 and TRBJ2-3; 10 nucleotides align to TRBD1. Germline-derived CDR1 and CDR2 are GTSNPN and SVGIG (reference sequence). The CDR3 loop spans 15 amino acids. Unmatched junction bases numbered 11, after V lost 3 bases and J lost 8 bases.

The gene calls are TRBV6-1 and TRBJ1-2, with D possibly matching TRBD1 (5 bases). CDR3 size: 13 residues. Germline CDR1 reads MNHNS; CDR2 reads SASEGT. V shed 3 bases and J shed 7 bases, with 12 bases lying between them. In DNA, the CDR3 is TGTGCCAGCAGTGAGGGCAGGGAACGTGGCTACACCTTC. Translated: CASSEGRERGYTF.

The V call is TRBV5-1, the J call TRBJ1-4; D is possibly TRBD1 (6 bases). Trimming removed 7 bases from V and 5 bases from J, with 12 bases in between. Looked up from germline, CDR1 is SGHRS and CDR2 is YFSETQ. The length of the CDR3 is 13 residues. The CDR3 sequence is CASSQGQNEKLFF. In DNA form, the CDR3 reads TGCGCCAGCTCCCAAGGACAGAATGAAAAACTGTTTTTT.

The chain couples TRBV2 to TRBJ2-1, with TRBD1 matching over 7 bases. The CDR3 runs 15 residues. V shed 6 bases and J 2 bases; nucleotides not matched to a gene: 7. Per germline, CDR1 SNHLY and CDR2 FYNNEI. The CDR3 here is CASSRGGITYNEQFF. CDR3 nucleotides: TGTGCCAGCAGCCGAGGGGGCATCACCTACAATGAGCAGTTCTTC.

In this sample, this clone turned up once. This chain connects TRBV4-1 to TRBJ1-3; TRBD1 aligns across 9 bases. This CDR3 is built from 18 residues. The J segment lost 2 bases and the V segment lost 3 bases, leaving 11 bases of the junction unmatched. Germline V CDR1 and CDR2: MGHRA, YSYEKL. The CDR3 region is CASSQGGDRGRTGNTIYF. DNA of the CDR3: TGCGCCAGCAGCCAGGGAGGAGACAGGGGGAGAACTGGAAACACCATATATTTT.

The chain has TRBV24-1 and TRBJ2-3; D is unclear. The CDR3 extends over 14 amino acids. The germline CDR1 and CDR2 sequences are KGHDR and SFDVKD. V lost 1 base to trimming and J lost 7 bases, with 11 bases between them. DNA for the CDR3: TGTGCCACCAGTGATTTCGGTATCGTTTATACGCAGTATTTT. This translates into CATSDFGIVYTQYF.

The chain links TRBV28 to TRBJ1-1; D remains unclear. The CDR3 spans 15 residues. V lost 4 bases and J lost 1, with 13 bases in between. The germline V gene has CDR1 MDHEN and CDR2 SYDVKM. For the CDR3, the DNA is TGTGCCAGCAGTTCCCCCGGCAGGCCGAACACTGAAGCTTTCTTT. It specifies CASSSPGRPNTEAFF. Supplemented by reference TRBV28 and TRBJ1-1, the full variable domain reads DVKVTQSSRYLVKRTGEKVFLECVQDMDHENMFWYRQDPGLGLRLIYFSYDVKMKEKGDIPEGYSVSREKKERFSLILESASTNQTSMYLCASSSPGRPNTEAFFGQGTRLTVV.

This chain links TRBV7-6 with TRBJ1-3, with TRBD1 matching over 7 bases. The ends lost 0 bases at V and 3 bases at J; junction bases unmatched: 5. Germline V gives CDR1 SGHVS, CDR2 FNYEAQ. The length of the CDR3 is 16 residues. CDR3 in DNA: TGTGCCAGCAGCTTAGCGCTTGCAGGGGGTGGAAACACCATATATTTT. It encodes CASSLALAGGGNTIYF.

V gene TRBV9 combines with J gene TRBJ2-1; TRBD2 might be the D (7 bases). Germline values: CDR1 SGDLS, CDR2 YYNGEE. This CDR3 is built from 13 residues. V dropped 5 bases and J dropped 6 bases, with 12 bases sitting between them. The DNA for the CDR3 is TGTGCCAGCAGTCCGGGGGGCCTCAATGAGCAGTTCTTC. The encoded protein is CASSPGGLNEQFF.

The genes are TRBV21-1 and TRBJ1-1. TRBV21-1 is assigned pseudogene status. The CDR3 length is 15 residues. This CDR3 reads CASRPARAGDTEAFF. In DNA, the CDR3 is TGTGCCAGCAGGCCGGCCCGGGCGGGGGACACTGAAGCTTTCTTT.

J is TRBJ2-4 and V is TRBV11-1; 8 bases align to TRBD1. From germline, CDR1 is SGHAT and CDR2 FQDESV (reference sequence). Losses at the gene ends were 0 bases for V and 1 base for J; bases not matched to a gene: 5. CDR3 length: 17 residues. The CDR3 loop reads CASSLARGPEAKNIQYF. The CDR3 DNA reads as TGTGCCAGCAGCTTAGCCAGGGGGCCGGAGGCCAAAAACATTCAGTACTTC. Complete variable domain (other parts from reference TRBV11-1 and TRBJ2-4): EAEVAQSPRYKITEKSQAVAFWCDPISGHATLYWYRQILGQGPELLVQFQDESVVDDSQLPKDRFSAERLKGVDSTLKIQPAELGDSAMYLCASSLARGPEAKNIQYFGAGTRLSVL.

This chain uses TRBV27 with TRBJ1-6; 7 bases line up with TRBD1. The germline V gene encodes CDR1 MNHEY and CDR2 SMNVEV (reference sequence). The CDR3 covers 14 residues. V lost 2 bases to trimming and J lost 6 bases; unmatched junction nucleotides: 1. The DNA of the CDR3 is TGTGCCAGCAGTTTAAACAGGGGTAATTCACCCCTCCACTTT. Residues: CASSLNRGNSPLHF.

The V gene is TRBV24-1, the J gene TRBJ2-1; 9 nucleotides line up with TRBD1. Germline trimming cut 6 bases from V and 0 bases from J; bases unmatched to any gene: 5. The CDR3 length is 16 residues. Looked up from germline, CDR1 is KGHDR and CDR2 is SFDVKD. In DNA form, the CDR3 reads TGTGCCACCAGTACAGGGGGCGCGGGCTCCTACAATGAGCAGTTCTTC. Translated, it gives CATSTGGAGSYNEQFF.

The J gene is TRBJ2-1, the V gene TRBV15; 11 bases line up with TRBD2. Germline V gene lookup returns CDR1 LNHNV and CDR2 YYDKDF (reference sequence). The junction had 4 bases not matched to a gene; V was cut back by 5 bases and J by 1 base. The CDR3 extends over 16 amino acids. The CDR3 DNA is TGTGCCACCAGCGATCCTAGCGGGGGGTCCTACAATGAGCAGTTCTTC. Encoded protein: CATSDPSGGSYNEQFF.

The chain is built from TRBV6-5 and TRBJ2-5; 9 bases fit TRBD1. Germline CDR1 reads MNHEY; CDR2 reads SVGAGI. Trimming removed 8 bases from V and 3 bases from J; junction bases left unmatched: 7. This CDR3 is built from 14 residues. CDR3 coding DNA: TGTGCCAGCCTCTACAGGGGGCAGGAAGAGACCCAGTACTTC. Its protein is CASLYRGQEETQYF.

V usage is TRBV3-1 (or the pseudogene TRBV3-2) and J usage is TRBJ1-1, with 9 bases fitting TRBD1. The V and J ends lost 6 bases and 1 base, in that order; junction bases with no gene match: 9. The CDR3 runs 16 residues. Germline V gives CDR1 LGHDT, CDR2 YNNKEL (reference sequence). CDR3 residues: CASRPYRTGENTEAFF. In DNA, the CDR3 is TGTGCCAGCAGACCCTATCGGACAGGGGAGAACACTGAAGCTTTCTTT.

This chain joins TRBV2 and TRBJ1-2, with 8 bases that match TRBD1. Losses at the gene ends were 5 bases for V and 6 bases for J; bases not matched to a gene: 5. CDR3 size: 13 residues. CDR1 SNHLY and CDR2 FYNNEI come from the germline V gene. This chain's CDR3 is CASSPDRGNGYTF. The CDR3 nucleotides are TGTGCCAGCAGTCCTGACAGGGGAAATGGCTACACCTTC.

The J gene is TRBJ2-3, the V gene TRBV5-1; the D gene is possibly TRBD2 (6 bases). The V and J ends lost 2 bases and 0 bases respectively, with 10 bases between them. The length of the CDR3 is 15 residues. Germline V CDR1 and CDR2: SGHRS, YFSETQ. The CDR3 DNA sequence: TGCGCCAGCAGCTTCGTGGCGGGGAGCACAGATACGCAGTATTTT. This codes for CASSFVAGSTDTQYF.

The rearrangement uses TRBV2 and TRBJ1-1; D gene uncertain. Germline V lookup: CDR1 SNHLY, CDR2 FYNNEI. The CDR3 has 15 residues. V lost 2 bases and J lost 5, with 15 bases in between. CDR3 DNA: TGTGCCAGCAGTGAAATAGTGCGGACGGGAACTGAAGCTTTCTTT. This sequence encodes CASSEIVRTGTEAFF.

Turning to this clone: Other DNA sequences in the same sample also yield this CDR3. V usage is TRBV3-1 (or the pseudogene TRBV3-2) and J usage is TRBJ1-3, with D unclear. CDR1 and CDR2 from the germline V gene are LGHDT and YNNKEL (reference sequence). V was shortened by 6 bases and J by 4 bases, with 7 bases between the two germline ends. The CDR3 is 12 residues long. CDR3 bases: TGTGCCAGCAGTTCCCAGGGAAACACCATATATTTT. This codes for CASSSQGNTIYF.

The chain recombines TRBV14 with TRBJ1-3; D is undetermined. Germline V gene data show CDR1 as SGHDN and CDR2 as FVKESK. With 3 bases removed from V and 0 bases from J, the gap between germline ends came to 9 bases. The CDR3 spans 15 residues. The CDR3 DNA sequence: TGTGCCAGCAGCCAGCGCTCCTACTCTGGAAACACCATATATTTT. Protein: CASSQRSYSGNTIYF.

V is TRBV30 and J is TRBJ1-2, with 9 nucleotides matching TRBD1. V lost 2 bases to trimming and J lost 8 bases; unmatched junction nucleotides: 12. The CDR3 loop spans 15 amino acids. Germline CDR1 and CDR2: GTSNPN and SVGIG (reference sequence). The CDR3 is CAWSLTSGTGQGYTF. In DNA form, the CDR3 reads TGTGCCTGGAGTCTAACCTCCGGGACAGGGCAAGGCTACACCTTC.

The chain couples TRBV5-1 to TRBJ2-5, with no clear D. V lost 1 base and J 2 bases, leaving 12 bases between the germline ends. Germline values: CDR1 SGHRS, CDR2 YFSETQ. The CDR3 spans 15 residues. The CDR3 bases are TGCGCCAGCAGCTTGTTGGGCAGCCAACAAGAGACCCAGTACTTC. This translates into CASSLLGSQQETQYF.

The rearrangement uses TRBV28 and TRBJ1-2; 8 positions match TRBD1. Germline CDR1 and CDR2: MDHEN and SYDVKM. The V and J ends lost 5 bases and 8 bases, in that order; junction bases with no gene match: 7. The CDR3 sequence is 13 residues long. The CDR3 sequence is CASSEDRGRGYTF. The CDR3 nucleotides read TGTGCCAGCAGTGAAGACAGGGGAAGAGGCTACACCTTC.

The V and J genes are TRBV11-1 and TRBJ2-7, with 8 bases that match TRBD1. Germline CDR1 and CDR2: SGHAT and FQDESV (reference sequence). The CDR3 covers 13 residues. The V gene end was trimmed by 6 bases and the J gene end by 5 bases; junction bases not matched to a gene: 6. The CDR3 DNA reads TGTGCCAGCAGTAAAACAGGGGGTGACGAGCAGTACTTC. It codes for CASSKTGGDEQYF.

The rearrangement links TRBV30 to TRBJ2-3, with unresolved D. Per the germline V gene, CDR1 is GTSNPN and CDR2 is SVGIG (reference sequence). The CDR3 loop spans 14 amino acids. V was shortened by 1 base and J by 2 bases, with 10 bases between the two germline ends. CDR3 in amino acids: CAWSDILVTDTQYF. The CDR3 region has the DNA TGTGCCTGGAGTGATATCCTTGTCACAGATACGCAGTATTTT. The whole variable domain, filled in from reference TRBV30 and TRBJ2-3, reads SQTIHQWPATLVQPVGSPLSLECTVEGTSNPNLYWYRQAAGRGLQLLFYSVGIGQISSEVPQNLSASRPQDRQFILSSKKLLLSDSGFYLCAWSDILVTDTQYFGPGTRLTVL.

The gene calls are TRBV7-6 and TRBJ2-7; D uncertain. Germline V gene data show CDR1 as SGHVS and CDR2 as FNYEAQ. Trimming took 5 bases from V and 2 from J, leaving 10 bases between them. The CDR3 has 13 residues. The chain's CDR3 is CASSHSEAYEQYF. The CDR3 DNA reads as TGTGCCAGCAGCCACTCCGAGGCCTACGAGCAGTACTTC.

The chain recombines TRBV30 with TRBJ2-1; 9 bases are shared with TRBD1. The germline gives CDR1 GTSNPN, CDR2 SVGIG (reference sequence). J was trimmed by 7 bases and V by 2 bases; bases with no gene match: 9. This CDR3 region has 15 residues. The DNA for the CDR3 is TGTGCCTGGAGTACCGGGACAGGGCCAGGGAATGAGCAGTTCTTC. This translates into CAWSTGTGPGNEQFF.